This passage covers 19 T cell receptor beta chains from one sample sequenced in a study of cytomegalovirus exposure and HLA in healthy donors. Primers included in the PCR were 60 Vbeta and 13 Jbeta primers. Profiling relied on immunoSEQ multiplex PCR, and the TCRdb table lists in-frame clones only, not all of them. The repertoire holds fewer than 150,000 clones, 65% to 85% seen once, with 0.2% to 0.3% in the top ten. Sequenced sample: PBMCs. These receptors were taken from a man aged 50 to 60 in good health and CMV-seronegative.

V is TRBV13 and J is TRBJ2-3; D might be TRBD2 (5 bases). Germline V lookup: CDR1 PRHDT, CDR2 FYEKMQ (reference sequence). The CDR3 runs 17 residues. V lost 5 bases to trimming and J lost 0 bases, with 18 bases between them. CDR3 sequence (DNA): TGTGCCAGCAGCCGTAAACCTAGAGGGCCTAGCACAGATACGCAGTATTTT. This translates into CASSRKPRGPSTDTQYF. Filled out from reference TRBV13 and TRBJ2-3, the complete variable domain reads AAGVIQSPRHLIKEKRETATLKCYPIPRHDTVYWYQQGPGQDPQFLISFYEKMQSDKGSIPDRFSAQQFSDYHSELNMSSLELGDSALYFCASSRKPRGPSTDTQYFGPGTRLTVL.

The chain is built from TRBV7-8 and TRBJ1-2; weak D call: TRBD1 (6 bases). The CDR3 loop spans 15 amino acids. Germline V lookup: CDR1 SGHVS, CDR2 FQNEAQ. V lost 4 bases to trimming and J lost 7 bases, with 19 bases between them. CDR3 nucleotides: TGTGCCAGCAGCTCTATAGGGGGGGGAGGTGGTGGCTACACCTTC. Encoded protein: CASSSIGGGGGGYTF. Together with reference TRBV7-8 and TRBJ1-2, the CDR3 gives the full variable domain: GAGVSQSPRYKVAKRGQDVALRCDPISGHVSLFWYQQALGQGPEFLTYFQNEAQLDKSGLPSDRFFAERPEGSVSTLKIQRTQQEDSAVYLCASSSIGGGGGGYTFGSGTRLTVV.

CDR3 region: CATSSEQQNNYGYTF. DNA for the CDR3: TGTGCCACCAGCAGCGAGCAACAGAATAACTATGGCTACACCTTC. V and J are TRBV15 and TRBJ1-2; D is unclear. Germline loops: CDR1 LNHNV, CDR2 YYDKDF (reference sequence). The CDR3 runs 15 residues. V lost 3 bases and J 1 base, leaving 12 bases between the germline ends.

This clone appeared a few times. CDR3 loop: CASSINRGVRITEAFF. The CDR3 bases are TGTGCCAGTAGTATAAACAGGGGTGTCCGGATCACTGAAGCTTTCTTT. V usage is TRBV19 and J usage is TRBJ1-1, with 7 nucleotides matching TRBD1. Losses at the gene ends were 2 bases for V and 4 bases for J; bases not matched to a gene: 10. Per germline, CDR1 LNHDA and CDR2 SQIVND (reference sequence). CDR3 length: 16 amino acids. Combining the CDR3 with reference TRBV19 and TRBJ1-1 gives the whole variable domain DGGITQSPKYLFRKEGQNVTLSCEQNLNHDAMYWYRQDPGQGLRLIYYSQIVNDFQKGDIAEGYSVSREKKESFPLTVTSAQKNPTAFYLCASSINRGVRITEAFFGQGTRLTVV.

This rearrangement joins TRBV5-1 to TRBJ2-3; D remains ambiguous. The ends were cut back, 6 bases at V and 0 bases at J, with 8 bases in the middle. The CDR3 covers 13 residues. Germline lookup yields CDR1 SGHRS and CDR2 YFSETQ. CDR3 amino acids: CASTYRSTDTQYF. CDR3 coding DNA: TGCGCCAGCACCTACAGAAGCACAGATACGCAGTATTTT.

This rearrangement joins TRBV5-1 to TRBJ1-6; tentative D call: TRBD1 (6 bases). V lost 0 bases to trimming and J lost 7 bases, with 8 bases between them. Per germline, CDR1 SGHRS and CDR2 YFSETQ. CDR3 size: 14 residues. The CDR3 coding sequence is TGCGCCAGCAGCTTGGGGACAGAGAATTCACCCCTCCACTTT. Residues: CASSLGTENSPLHF.

This clone was counted between two and nine times. V is TRBV5-1 and J is TRBJ2-7; 8 bases are shared with TRBD1. The CDR3 length is 13 residues. V shed 3 bases, J shed 4 bases, and the junction held 3 bases outside the gene matches. Germline V gene sequence: CDR1 SGHRS, CDR2 YFSETQ. CDR3 coding DNA: TGCGCCAGCAGCTACACAGGGGGGTACGAGCAGTACTTC. Translated: CASSYTGGYEQYF.

The gene calls are TRBV9 and TRBJ2-3; weak D call: TRBD2 (7 bases). Deletions cut 4 bases from V and 4 bases from J, with 13 bases between. The CDR3 totals 14 residues. Germline CDR1 is SGDLS and CDR2 is YYNGEE. Here the CDR3 DNA reads TGTGCCAGCAGCACCTTAGGGGGGGCAGATACGCAGTATTTT. The encoded protein is CASSTLGGADTQYF.

The count of this clone is one. The chain links TRBV9 to TRBJ1-3; D ambiguous. The CDR3 is 15 amino acids. The V end was cut by 3 bases, the J end by 0 bases, with 10 bases between. The V gene's germline CDR1 is SGDLS and CDR2 YYNGEE. The CDR3 region has the DNA TGTGCCAGCAGCGACGGTAGCAACTCTGGAAACACCATATATTTT. Translating gives CASSDGSNSGNTIYF.

DNA for the CDR3: TGCGCCAGCAGCCAAGCCCGACGTGGGGGGGAGCAGTACTTC. Its protein is CASSQARRGGEQYF. This chain connects TRBV4-3 to TRBJ2-7; maybe TRBD2 (6 bases). The V gene's germline CDR1 is LGHNA and CDR2 YSLEER. V gave up 1 base and J gave up 7 bases, with 14 bases separating them. There are 14 residues in the CDR3.

V usage is TRBV19 and J usage is TRBJ2-1; 7 nucleotides align to TRBD2. J gave up 12 bases and V 5 bases, and 10 bases lay outside the gene matches. There are 13 residues in the CDR3. From germline, CDR1 is LNHDA and CDR2 SQIVND (reference sequence). The CDR3 here is CASSASAPGGQFF. The DNA for the CDR3 is TGTGCCAGTAGTGCTAGCGCTCCGGGGGGGCAGTTCTTC.

The genes are TRBV11-2 and TRBJ1-1; D unresolved. Trimming cost V 2 bases and J 6 bases, with 7 bases left between them. CDR3 length: 12 residues. CDR1 and CDR2 (germline): SGHAT, FQNNGV. This CDR3 is CASSLNGAEAFF. The CDR3 nucleotides are TGTGCCAGCAGCTTAAATGGAGCTGAAGCTTTCTTT.

This chain uses TRBV5-5 with TRBJ2-7; tentative D call: TRBD2 (5 bases). Per the germline V gene, CDR1 is SGHKS and CDR2 is YYEKEE (reference sequence). The CDR3 is 15 residues long. V was cut by 2 bases and J by 2 bases, with 14 bases left in between. Here the CDR3 reads CASSFRTGSPYEQYF. In DNA, the CDR3 is TGTGCCAGCAGCTTTAGAACGGGGTCGCCCTACGAGCAGTACTTC.

This clone was recorded only once. CDR3 DNA: TGCGCCAGCAGCTTGTTAGGGGGCTATGGCTACACCTTC. It is translated as CASSLLGGYGYTF. This chain connects TRBV5-1 to TRBJ1-2; a weak D match, TRBD1 (6 bases). Trimming took 1 base from V and 4 from J, leaving 8 bases between them. The CDR3 totals 13 residues. CDR1 and CDR2 (germline): SGHRS, YFSETQ.

The chain combines TRBV5-8 with TRBJ2-5, with a tentative D call TRBD2 (6 bases). The CDR3 contains 16 residues. The germline V gene encodes CDR1 SGHTS and CDR2 YDEGEE. V lost 4 bases and J lost 1, with 17 bases in between. CDR3 DNA: TGTGCCAGCAGCGTTGGTCGGGGGTCCTTCCAAGAGACCCAGTACTTC. This encodes CASSVGRGSFQETQYF.

This clone has just a few counts. V is TRBV5-6 and J is TRBJ1-2; a possible D gene is TRBD1 (6 bases). The CDR3 spans 15 residues. The V gene lost 1 base and the J gene lost 4 bases, with 14 bases spanning the gap. The germline V gene encodes CDR1 SGHDT and CDR2 YYEEEE. CDR3 region: CASSLPRTASYGYTF. The CDR3 coding sequence is TGTGCCAGCAGCTTGCCGAGGACAGCCAGCTATGGCTACACCTTC.

The chain uses TRBV11-2 and TRBJ2-5; 9 nucleotides align to TRBD2. V trimming: 4 bases; J trimming: 2 bases; junction bases outside the gene matches: 5. Germline lookup yields CDR1 SGHAT and CDR2 FQNNGV. The CDR3 loop spans 15 amino acids. The CDR3 protein is CASSSLLAGQETQYF. CDR3 nucleotide sequence: TGTGCCAGCAGCTCCCTGCTAGCGGGGCAAGAGACCCAGTACTTC.

The J gene is TRBJ2-4, the V gene TRBV5-6; 9 nucleotides align to TRBD1. Looked up from germline, CDR1 is SGHDT and CDR2 is YYEEEE. The trim removed 6 bases at V and 14 bases at J, leaving 15 bases unmatched. The CDR3 contains 14 residues. The CDR3 DNA sequence: TGTGCCAGCACTAAGACCGGGACAGGGCTTTTCGAGTACTTC. This codes for CASTKTGTGLFEYF.

The chain has TRBV9 and TRBJ1-1; TRBD1 might be the D (5 bases). The germline V and J ends were trimmed by 4 bases and 5 bases, with 15 bases remaining between them. The CDR3 length is 14 residues. Germline V lookup: CDR1 SGDLS, CDR2 YYNGEE. The CDR3 DNA reads as TGTGCCAGCAGCTCCCCCCCAGGGAAGACTGAAGCTTTCTTT. Translating it yields CASSSPPGKTEAFF. Full variable domain (outside the CDR3, taken from reference TRBV9 and TRBJ1-1): DSGVTQTPKHLITATGQRVTLRCSPRSGDLSVYWYQQSLDQGLQFLIQYYNGEERAKGNILERFSAQQFPDLHSELNLSSLELGDSALYFCASSSPPGKTEAFFGQGTRLTVV.